This T cell receptor (beta chain) appears in the sequencing data of a study of blood T cell repertoires in COVID-19. In the study overall: Acute and convalescent COVID-19 samples came from the United States, Italy and Spain. Sources were T cells, B-cell-depleted T cells, or PBMCs; the material itself was cDNA or gDNA.

Source study methods: Amplification with reference gene primers provided the estimates of nucleated cell counts. TCRdb's table, derived via immunoSEQ multiplex PCR, lists solely in-frame clones and lacks some. V and J calls and clone size are those listed in that table; D and trimming were worked out from the DNA. The sample lists some 200,000 clones; approximately 80% were seen once. This clone has just one count. Material: peripheral blood. The sequence was collected from a human donor in a cohort sampled during active COVID-19.

The CDR3 here is CASSLPLAGTDTQYF. The CDR3 DNA reads as TGTGCCAGCAGTTTACCCTTAGCGGGCACAGATACGCAGTATTTT. The chain employs TRBV27 and TRBJ2-3, with TRBD2 as a possible D gene (6 bases). V gave up 2 bases and J gave up 1 base, with 10 bases separating them. The V gene's germline CDR1 is MNHEY and CDR2 SMNVEV (reference sequence). CDR3 length equals 15 residues.